The 18 T cell receptor beta chains below all came from one sample that was sequenced in a study of blood T cell repertoires in COVID-19. Using immunoSEQ multiplex PCR, the repertoire was profiled, and TCRdb retains in-frame clones only, with some absent. The sample records 200,000 to 250,000 clones, approximately 84% being singletons. Sequencing was carried out using peripheral blood. These receptors came from a man aged 35 to 55 with acute or convalescent COVID-19.

This sequence joins TRBV3-1 (or the pseudogene TRBV3-2) and TRBJ2-1; 8 bases are shared with TRBD2. The CDR3 has 16 residues. Germline V gene sequence: CDR1 LGHDT, CDR2 YNNKEL (reference sequence). V was pared by 4 bases and J by 8 bases, with 13 bases of the junction left unmatched. The CDR3: CASSRDGGALGDEQFF. CDR3 nucleotides: TGTGCCAGCAGCCGCGACGGGGGGGCCCTAGGGGATGAGCAGTTCTTC.

This chain links TRBV7-9 with TRBJ2-2; 7 bases map to TRBD1. With 1 base clipped from V and 4 bases from J, the junction kept 3 bases outside the gene matches. The CDR3 runs 15 residues. Germline values: CDR1 SEHNR, CDR2 FQNEAQ (reference sequence). CDR3 sequence (DNA): TGTGCCAGCAGCTTAGGGACAGGCTTCACCGGGGAGCTGTTTTTT. Protein sequence: CASSLGTGFTGELFF.

This clone was seen a single time. This chain joins TRBV5-1 and TRBJ2-3; TRBD1 matches at 11 bases. Per germline, CDR1 SGHRS and CDR2 YFSETQ. Unmatched junction bases numbered 3, after V lost 0 bases and J lost 3 bases. This CDR3 contains 16 residues. CDR3 nucleotide sequence: TGCGCCAGCAGCTTGGCCGGACAGGGGGCTACAGATACGCAGTATTTT. This sequence encodes CASSLAGQGATDTQYF.

This clone was counted only a few times. This chain uses TRBV3-1 (or the pseudogene TRBV3-2) with TRBJ1-3; D unresolved. Germline CDR1 LGHDT, CDR2 YNNKEL (reference sequence). With 2 bases removed from V and 8 bases from J, the gap between germline ends came to 7 bases. This CDR3 has 12 residues. The CDR3 here is CASSQLRDTIYF. In nucleotides, the CDR3 is TGTGCCAGCAGCCAATTGAGGGACACCATATATTTT.

This clone showed up many times. The rearrangement joins TRBV7-6 to TRBJ1-2; a possible D gene is TRBD1 (5 bases). Trimming took 4 bases from V and 6 from J, leaving 12 bases between them. CDR1 is SGHVS, CDR2 FNYEAQ, per germline. The length of the CDR3 is 13 residues. CDR3 loop: CASSYLQGDGYTF. CDR3 nucleotide sequence: TGTGCCAGCAGCTACCTCCAGGGTGATGGCTACACCTTC.

The chain recombines TRBV6-5 with TRBJ1-5; D gene ambiguous. The CDR3 spans 15 residues. The V gene's germline CDR1 is MNHEY and CDR2 SVGAGI. Trimming cost V 6 bases and J 3 bases, with 15 bases left between them. CDR3: CASSSPSQANQPQHF. The DNA for the CDR3 is TGTGCCAGCAGCTCCCCCAGCCAGGCCAATCAGCCCCAGCATTTT.

The chain joins TRBV5-1 to TRBJ2-1; D is perhaps TRBD2 (6 bases). Trimming shortened V by 0 bases and J by 4 bases, and 11 bases separated the two germline ends. Germline values: CDR1 SGHRS, CDR2 YFSETQ. The CDR3 covers 15 residues. This CDR3 is CASSLAISGYNEQFF. CDR3 nucleotide sequence: TGCGCCAGCAGCTTGGCGATTAGCGGATACAATGAGCAGTTCTTC.

This clone was detected a few times. This chain connects TRBV19 to TRBJ1-2, with D perhaps TRBD1 (5 bases). CDR1 LNHDA and CDR2 SQIVND come from the germline V gene (reference sequence). Trimming cost V 2 bases and J 3 bases, with 10 bases left between them. This CDR3 has 14 amino acids. The chain's CDR3 is CASSISSRDYGYTF. Here the CDR3 DNA reads TGTGCCAGTAGTATAAGTTCCAGGGACTATGGCTACACCTTC.

This clone appeared a single time. V gene TRBV11-3 combines with J gene TRBJ2-1, with 10 bases lining up with TRBD2. Germline V CDR1 and CDR2: SGHNT, YENEEA. V shed 2 bases and J 7 bases; nucleotides not matched to a gene: 2. The length of the CDR3 is 14 residues. CDR3 protein: CASSLTSGVNEQFF. CDR3 in DNA: TGTGCCAGCAGCTTAACTAGCGGGGTTAATGAGCAGTTCTTC.

This rearrangement joins TRBV6-2 or TRBV6-3 to TRBJ2-1, with D perhaps TRBD2 (5 bases). V was pared by 4 bases and J by 2 bases, with 18 bases between. The CDR3 has 17 amino acids. The V gene's germline CDR1 is MNHEY and CDR2 SVGEGT. The CDR3 nucleotides are TGTGCCAGCAGTTCACACCCACCCAGCGGACCCTACAATGAGCAGTTCTTC. It is translated as CASSSHPPSGPYNEQFF.

This rearrangement joins TRBV28 to TRBJ2-2; 12 bases map to TRBD2. Germline V gene data show CDR1 as MDHEN and CDR2 as SYDVKM. With V trimmed by 4 bases and J by 4 bases, 7 bases remained unmatched. The CDR3 length is 17 residues. This CDR3 reads CASSSPRLAGVTGELFF. The CDR3 DNA follows: TGTGCCAGCAGTTCCCCCCGACTAGCGGGAGTCACCGGGGAGCTGTTTTTT.

The table lists this clone with a count of one. The CDR3, as DNA: TGTGCCAGTAGTATCAAACAGGGGAACTACAATGAGCAGTTCTTC. Amino acids: CASSIKQGNYNEQFF. The V gene is TRBV19, the J gene TRBJ2-1, with 7 positions matching TRBD1. J lost 3 bases, V lost 3 bases, and 5 bases had no gene match. The CDR3 loop spans 15 amino acids. Germline CDR1 LNHDA, CDR2 SQIVND (reference sequence).

V gene TRBV30 combines with J gene TRBJ1-1; the D gene is possibly TRBD1 (5 bases). The CDR3 consists of 14 residues. Germline V gene lookup returns CDR1 GTSNPN and CDR2 SVGIG (reference sequence). The V end was cut by 3 bases, the J end by 2 bases, with 13 bases between. For the CDR3, the DNA is TGTGCCTGGAGCCGGGGGGGGTCCAACACTGAAGCTTTCTTT. It codes for CAWSRGGSNTEAFF.

In its sample, this clone was seen once. The chain joins TRBV5-1 to TRBJ1-3, with a possible D match to TRBD1 (6 bases). The CDR3 totals 16 residues. Trimming pared 4 bases from V and 0 bases from J, leaving 14 bases between. Germline values: CDR1 SGHRS, CDR2 YFSETQ. CDR3 in amino acids: CASSPMTGNSGNTIYF. As DNA, the CDR3 is TGCGCCAGCAGCCCGATGACAGGAAACTCTGGAAACACCATATATTTT.

This chain connects TRBV5-4 to TRBJ1-3; TRBD1 matches 7 bases. CDR1 is SGHNT and CDR2 is YYREEE in the germline V gene (reference sequence). The ends lost 1 base at V and 2 bases at J; junction bases unmatched: 6. The CDR3 totals 16 residues. CDR3: CASSLKKGQPGNTIYF. In DNA form, the CDR3 reads TGTGCCAGCAGCTTGAAGAAGGGACAGCCTGGAAACACCATATATTTT.

The chain has TRBV3-1 (or the pseudogene TRBV3-2) and TRBJ1-3; 7 bases align to TRBD1. The V segment lost 2 bases and the J segment 12 bases; nucleotides outside the gene matches: 10. This CDR3 comprises 14 residues. Germline CDR1 and CDR2: LGHDT and YNNKEL (reference sequence). CDR3 region: CASSQPGQTSNIYF. The CDR3 nucleotides read TGTGCCAGCAGCCAACCGGGACAGACCTCCAACATATATTTT.

The count of this clone is one. J is TRBJ2-1 and V is TRBV7-3; TRBD1 agrees at 8 bases. CDR3 size: 16 residues. From germline, CDR1 is SGHTA and CDR2 FQGTGA. The trim removed 1 base at V and 8 bases at J, leaving 10 bases unmatched. CDR3 nucleotides: TGTGCCAGCAGCTTAAAGCTTGGACAGGGTTCGGATGAGCAGTTCTTC. Residues: CASSLKLGQGSDEQFF.

The V and J genes are TRBV27 and TRBJ2-7; no clear D gene. This CDR3 comprises 16 residues. Deletions cut 2 bases from V and 2 bases from J, with 16 bases between. Looked up from germline, CDR1 is MNHEY and CDR2 is SMNVEV (reference sequence). The CDR3, as DNA: TGTGCCAGCAGTTTAGGCGGTGGCCTAATTACCTACGAGCAGTACTTC. This sequence encodes CASSLGGGLITYEQYF.